The 29 T cell receptor beta chains in this list originate from one sample, sequenced in a study of cytomegalovirus exposure and HLA in healthy donors (dated by TCRdb to the late 2010s). Library preparation employed the immunoSEQ multiplex PCR assay. For the multiplex PCR, a mixture combining 60 forward primers for TCR Vbeta segments and 13 reverse primers for TCR Jbeta segments was used. The clones in this table, taken by TCRdb from immuneACCESS, are in-frame only. Not every clone is retained; where verified, under half of the shortfall comes from an unresolved V gene, and the cause of the rest is unknown. This sample has more than 80,000 clones in its table, and roughly 80% of those were observed once. The top ten hold roughly 2.5% of the sample. Specimen: PBMCs. Receptor source: a man aged 40-49 years in good health and CMV-seronegative.

The chain couples TRBV5-4 to TRBJ2-1; 11 bases line up with TRBD2. This CDR3 contains 16 residues. J was trimmed by 7 bases and V by 1 base; bases with no gene match: 7. The germline V gene encodes CDR1 SGHNT and CDR2 YYREEE (reference sequence). The CDR3 here is CASSLLSGGARNEQFF. CDR3 DNA: TGTGCCAGCAGCTTGCTTAGCGGGGGGGCCAGGAATGAGCAGTTCTTC.

The chain has TRBV2 and TRBJ2-1; 7 bases agree with TRBD2. The ends lost 6 bases at V and 2 bases at J; junction bases unmatched: 16. Per the germline V gene, CDR1 is SNHLY and CDR2 is FYNNEI. This CDR3 has 18 residues. CDR3 loop: CASREQGFLADPYNEQFF. Here the CDR3 DNA reads TGTGCCAGCAGGGAGCAAGGCTTCCTAGCGGACCCCTACAATGAGCAGTTCTTC.

The chain employs TRBV6-1 and TRBJ1-6, with no clear D. V lost 9 bases to trimming and J lost 3 bases, with 12 bases between them. The CDR3 is 14 residues long. Germline CDR1 is MNHNS and CDR2 is SASEGT. The CDR3 DNA sequence: TGTGCCAGTCGAACAATCAGCTATAATTCACCCCTCCACTTT. It encodes CASRTISYNSPLHF.

The chain recombines TRBV7-6 with TRBJ2-2; a weak D match, TRBD2 (5 bases). V lost 1 base to trimming and J lost 4 bases, with 13 bases between them. The CDR3 totals 16 residues. CDR1 and CDR2 (germline): SGHVS, FNYEAQ. Here the CDR3 reads CASSLGLSGITGELFF. The CDR3 DNA sequence: TGTGCCAGCAGCTTAGGCCTTTCGGGGATCACCGGGGAGCTGTTTTTT.

The V call is TRBV5-5, the J call TRBJ1-2; D unresolved. V was trimmed by 6 bases and J by 0 bases, leaving 18 bases between them. CDR1 is SGHKS, CDR2 YYEKEE, per germline (reference sequence). The CDR3 covers 16 residues. In nucleotides, the CDR3 is TGTGCCAGCACCCCTACATCTAGTACCTCTAACTATGGCTACACCTTC. Amino acids: CASTPTSSTSNYGYTF.

This sequence joins TRBV29-1 and TRBJ1-1, with D perhaps matching TRBD1 (6 bases). V gave up 1 base and J gave up 5 bases, with 14 bases separating them. The germline V gene encodes CDR1 SQVTM and CDR2 ANQGSEA. The CDR3 has 14 amino acids. CDR3 residues: CSVEARGLRTEAFF. Here the CDR3 DNA reads TGCAGCGTTGAAGCAAGGGGGTTGAGGACTGAAGCTTTCTTT.

The chain uses TRBV6-5 and TRBJ1-1; D gene unclear. The CDR3 length is 14 residues. V shed 6 bases and J shed 3 bases, with 14 bases lying between them. Germline values: CDR1 MNHEY, CDR2 SVGAGI. The CDR3 protein is CASSSYQSDTEAFF. The CDR3 DNA is TGTGCCAGCAGCTCGTATCAAAGCGACACTGAAGCTTTCTTT.

The V call is TRBV6-1, the J call TRBJ1-2; D is possibly TRBD1 (5 bases). V dropped 6 bases and J dropped 1 base, with 15 bases sitting between them. The CDR3 contains 15 residues. Germline loops: CDR1 MNHNS, CDR2 SASEGT. The CDR3 spells CASSVNQGDNYGYTF. Written as DNA, the CDR3 is TGTGCCAGCAGCGTTAATCAGGGCGATAACTATGGCTACACCTTC.

The chain has TRBV5-1 and TRBJ2-7, with D possibly being TRBD2 (6 bases). V lost 0 bases, J lost 0 bases, and 13 bases lay in between. The CDR3 length is 16 residues. The germline V gene has CDR1 SGHRS and CDR2 YFSETQ. CDR3 DNA: TGCGCCAGCAGCTTGGGGAGGGGCCATAGCTCCTACGAGCAGTACTTC. This translates into CASSLGRGHSSYEQYF.

This chain joins TRBV19 and TRBJ2-1; 12 bases agree with TRBD2. The CDR3 contains 15 residues. CDR1 and CDR2 from the germline V gene are LNHDA and SQIVND (reference sequence). The J segment lost 7 bases and the V segment lost 4 bases, leaving 5 bases of the junction unmatched. The CDR3 region has the DNA TGTGCCAGTAGTACACTAGCGGGGGGAAGGAATGAGCAGTTCTTC. Amino acids: CASSTLAGGRNEQFF.

This clone was seen once. The chain combines TRBV9 with TRBJ2-1; the D gene is possibly TRBD1 (6 bases). Looked up from germline, CDR1 is SGDLS and CDR2 is YYNGEE. This CDR3 is built from 14 residues. Trimming removed 0 bases from V and 7 bases from J, with 11 bases in between. CDR3 in amino acids: CASSVVGGRNEQFF. The CDR3 coding sequence is TGTGCCAGCAGCGTAGTAGGGGGAAGGAATGAGCAGTTCTTC.

Here the CDR3 DNA reads TGTGCCAGCTCACCATTGCCGAGACAGTCGACCGGGGAGCTGTTTTTT. Translated: CASSPLPRQSTGELFF. The V gene is TRBV18, the J gene TRBJ2-2; tentatively, D is TRBD1 (5 bases). This CDR3 is built from 16 residues. The germline V gene encodes CDR1 KGHSH and CDR2 LQKENI. V was cut by 2 bases and J by 5 bases, with 15 bases left in between. The variable domain in full, completed from reference TRBV18 and TRBJ2-2, reads NAGVMQNPRHLVRRRGQEARLRCSPMKGHSHVYWYRQLPEEGLKFMVYLQKENIIDESGMPKERFSAEFPKEGPSILRIQQVVRGDSAAYFCASSPLPRQSTGELFFGEGSRLTVL.

The V call is TRBV4-1, the J call TRBJ1-1, with D possibly matching TRBD1 (6 bases). CDR1 is MGHRA, CDR2 YSYEKL, per germline. Trimming removed 2 bases at V and 2 bases at J, with 18 bases between. This CDR3 contains 17 residues. The CDR3 bases are TGCGCCAGCAGCCAAATTGAGATGTCAGGGGATAACACTGAAGCTTTCTTT. Protein product: CASSQIEMSGDNTEAFF.

This CDR3 reads CASSLSSGNEQYF. The CDR3 region has the DNA TGTGCCAGCAGCTTATCCTCAGGGAACGAGCAGTACTTC. The chain carries TRBV7-3 and TRBJ2-7, with D perhaps TRBD1 (5 bases). CDR3 length: 13 amino acids. CDR1 is SGHTA and CDR2 is FQGTGA in the germline V gene. The V and J ends lost 2 bases and 5 bases respectively, with 10 bases between them.

In this sample, this clone turned up once. This sequence joins TRBV5-1 and TRBJ1-1; TRBD1 agrees at 8 bases. Germline V gene sequence: CDR1 SGHRS, CDR2 YFSETQ. This CDR3 region has 13 residues. The V gene end was trimmed by 1 base and the J gene end by 4 bases; junction bases not matched to a gene: 0. CDR3 loop: CASSLTGGTEAFF. As DNA, the CDR3 is TGCGCCAGCAGCTTGACAGGGGGCACTGAAGCTTTCTTT.

V is TRBV5-6 and J is TRBJ2-3, with 9 bases lining up with TRBD1. Germline CDR1 is SGHDT and CDR2 is YYEEEE. The CDR3 has 17 residues. V was pared by 0 bases and J by 5 bases, with 10 bases of the junction left unmatched. This chain's CDR3 is CASSLGSRDRVGDTQYF. CDR3 in DNA: TGTGCCAGCAGCTTGGGATCGAGGGACAGGGTGGGAGATACGCAGTATTTT.

This chain joins TRBV25-1 and TRBJ1-3; unclear D gene. CDR1 is MGHDK and CDR2 is SYGVNS in the germline V gene. This CDR3 has 17 amino acids. V was cut by 2 bases and J by 4 bases, with 18 bases left in between. Here the CDR3 DNA reads TGTGCCAGCAGTGAAGCGCTCTCGGGGAGCTTGGGAAACACCATATATTTT. Amino acid sequence: CASSEALSGSLGNTIYF.

The chain links TRBV28 to TRBJ1-1; 9 bases map to TRBD1. Germline loops: CDR1 MDHEN, CDR2 SYDVKM. After removal of 6 bases from V and 1 base from J, the junction contained 3 bases not matched to a gene. The CDR3 spans 14 residues. This chain's CDR3 is CASRVQGANTEAFF. CDR3 nucleotides: TGTGCCAGCAGGGTACAGGGGGCGAACACTGAAGCTTTCTTT.

The chain couples TRBV25-1 to TRBJ2-5; D unresolved. The germline V gene has CDR1 MGHDK and CDR2 SYGVNS. Trimming took off 1 base at V and 2 bases at J, with 11 bases between the two ends. The CDR3 covers 15 residues. The CDR3 coding sequence is TGTGCCAGCAGTGAATTTGTTGCAGGACAAGAGACCCAGTACTTC. Amino acids: CASSEFVAGQETQYF.

The V call is TRBV29-1, the J call TRBJ1-2, with 8 bases identical to TRBD1. The germline gives CDR1 SQVTM, CDR2 ANQGSEA. This CDR3 contains 12 residues. V was clipped by 4 bases and J by 8 bases; unmatched bases: 6. CDR3 region: CSVGQGAYGYTF. The CDR3 DNA follows: TGCAGCGTTGGGCAGGGGGCCTACGGCTACACCTTC.

V gene TRBV13 combines with J gene TRBJ2-2; D is ambiguous. The germline V and J ends were trimmed by 0 bases and 4 bases, with 9 bases remaining between them. From germline, CDR1 is PRHDT and CDR2 FYEKMQ (reference sequence). The CDR3 consists of 15 residues. The CDR3 bases are TGTGCCAGCAGCTTAGGGGTTTTCGGCACCGGGGAGCTGTTTTTT. This sequence encodes CASSLGVFGTGELFF.

The chain joins TRBV6-4 to TRBJ2-1; 9 bases map to TRBD2. There are 13 residues in the CDR3. Trimming took 6 bases from V and 6 from J; bases not matched to a gene: 3. Germline CDR1 is MRHNA and CDR2 is SNTAGT. The CDR3 nucleotides are TGTGCCAGCAGCTCTAGCGGGGCCAATGAGCAGTTCTTC. Its protein is CASSSSGANEQFF.

The chain joins TRBV18 to TRBJ1-1; D ambiguous. This CDR3 has 15 amino acids. The germline CDR1 and CDR2 sequences are KGHSH and LQKENI. V was shortened by 2 bases and J by 3 bases, with 13 bases between the two germline ends. The CDR3 DNA follows: TGTGCCAGCTCACCAACGCAGAGGGCGGACACTGAAGCTTTCTTT. It codes for CASSPTQRADTEAFF. Based on the CDR3 plus reference TRBV18 and TRBJ1-1, the full variable domain is NAGVMQNPRHLVRRRGQEARLRCSPMKGHSHVYWYRQLPEEGLKFMVYLQKENIIDESGMPKERFSAEFPKEGPSILRIQQVVRGDSAAYFCASSPTQRADTEAFFGQGTRLTVV.

This clone was found once. V is TRBV10-1 and J is TRBJ2-5; possible D gene TRBD1, 5 bases. Deletions cut 7 bases from V and 13 bases from J, with 25 bases between. The V gene's germline CDR1 is WNHNN and CDR2 SYGVQD (reference sequence). The CDR3 is 14 amino acids. As DNA, the CDR3 is TGCGCCAGCACTCCTGGGGCGTTCCCTTGGTGTCGGTACTTC. Translated, it gives CASTPGAFPWCRYF.

On this clone: The junction departs from the called germline gene at one end, perhaps through a read error. The chain has TRBV7-9 and TRBJ1-2, with 12 bases aligning to TRBD1. The germline V gene has CDR1 SEHNR and CDR2 FQNEAQ (reference sequence). The CDR3 runs to 16 residues. CDR3 DNA: TGTTCCAGCACCGGGACAGGGGGCGCATTTAACTATGGCTACACCTTC. It is translated as CSSTGTGGAFNYGYTF.

This clone was seen a single time. CDR3 protein: CASSIRLADETQYF. For the CDR3, the DNA is TGTGCCAGCAGTATTCGACTAGCCGATGAGACCCAGTACTTC. This chain links TRBV27 with TRBJ2-5; 7 nucleotides match TRBD2. There are 14 residues in the CDR3. Germline loops: CDR1 MNHEY, CDR2 SMNVEV (reference sequence). J was trimmed by 5 bases and V by 5 bases; bases with no gene match: 8.

The V gene is TRBV11-2, the J gene TRBJ1-1; TRBD1 might be the D (6 bases). V lost 2 bases to trimming and J lost 1 base, with 11 bases between them. The CDR3 covers 15 residues. Germline CDR1 SGHAT, CDR2 FQNNGV. CDR3 in amino acids: CASSLRGLSNTEAFF. The CDR3 DNA reads TGTGCCAGCAGCTTAAGGGGGTTGTCGAACACTGAAGCTTTCTTT.

The gene calls are TRBV27 and TRBJ2-7; TRBD2 is a possible D gene (6 bases). The germline V gene has CDR1 MNHEY and CDR2 SMNVEV (reference sequence). This CDR3 region has 14 residues. V lost 0 bases to trimming and J lost 3 bases, with 9 bases between them. This CDR3 reads CASSLSAGSYEQYF. In DNA form, the CDR3 reads TGTGCCAGCAGTTTATCAGCGGGTAGCTACGAGCAGTACTTC.

As regards this clone: Other DNA sequences in this sample translate to the same CDR3. V and J are TRBV7-2 and TRBJ1-5; 7 positions match TRBD1. The CDR3 has 13 residues. V lost 5 bases, J lost 4 bases, and 2 bases stayed unmatched. Germline lookup yields CDR1 SGHTA and CDR2 FQGNSA. CDR3 region: CASSPQGNQPQHF. CDR3 sequence (DNA): TGTGCCAGCAGCCCACAGGGGAATCAGCCCCAGCATTTT.